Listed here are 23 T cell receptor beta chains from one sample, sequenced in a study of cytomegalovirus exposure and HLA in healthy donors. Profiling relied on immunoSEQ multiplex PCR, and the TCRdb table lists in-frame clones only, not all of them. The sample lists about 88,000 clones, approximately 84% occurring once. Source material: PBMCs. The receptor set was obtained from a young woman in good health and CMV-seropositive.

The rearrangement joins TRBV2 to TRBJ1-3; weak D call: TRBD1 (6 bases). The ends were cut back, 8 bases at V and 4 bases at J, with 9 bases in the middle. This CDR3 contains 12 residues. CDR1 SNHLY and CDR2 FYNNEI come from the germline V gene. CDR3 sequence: CASYGQGNTIYF. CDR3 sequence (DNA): TGTGCCAGCTACGGACAGGGAAACACCATATATTTT.

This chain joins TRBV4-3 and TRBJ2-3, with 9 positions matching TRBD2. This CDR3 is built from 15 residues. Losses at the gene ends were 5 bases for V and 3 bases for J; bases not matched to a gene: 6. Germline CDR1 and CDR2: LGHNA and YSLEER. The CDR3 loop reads CASSAPSGATDTQYF. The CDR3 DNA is TGCGCCAGCAGCGCGCCTAGCGGGGCGACAGATACGCAGTATTTT.

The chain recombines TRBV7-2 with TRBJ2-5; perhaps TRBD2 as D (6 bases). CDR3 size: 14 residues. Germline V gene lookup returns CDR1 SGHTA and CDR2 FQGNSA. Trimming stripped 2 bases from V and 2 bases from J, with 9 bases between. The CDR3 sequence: CASSLLGLQETQYF. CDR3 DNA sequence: TGTGCCAGCAGCTTACTGGGACTTCAAGAGACCCAGTACTTC.

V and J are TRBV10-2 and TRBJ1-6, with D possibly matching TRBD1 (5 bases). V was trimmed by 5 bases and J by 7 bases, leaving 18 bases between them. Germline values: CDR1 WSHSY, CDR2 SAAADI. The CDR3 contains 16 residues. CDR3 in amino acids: CASSRHSAGSNSPLHF. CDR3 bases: TGCGCCAGCAGTCGCCATAGTGCAGGGTCGAATTCACCCCTCCACTTT.

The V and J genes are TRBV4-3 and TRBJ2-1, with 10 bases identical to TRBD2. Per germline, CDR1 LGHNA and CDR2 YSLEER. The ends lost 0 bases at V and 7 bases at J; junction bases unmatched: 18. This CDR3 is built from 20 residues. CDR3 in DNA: TGCGCCAGCAGCCAAGATCTTTTGGGGCTAGCGGGGGTATCCCTAAATGAGCAGTTCTTC. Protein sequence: CASSQDLLGLAGVSLNEQFF.

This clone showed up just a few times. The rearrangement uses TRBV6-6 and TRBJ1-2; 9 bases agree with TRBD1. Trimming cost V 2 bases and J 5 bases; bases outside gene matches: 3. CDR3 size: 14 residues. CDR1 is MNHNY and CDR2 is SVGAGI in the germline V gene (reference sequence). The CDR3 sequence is CASSYRDRDYGYTF. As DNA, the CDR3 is TGTGCCAGCAGTTACCGGGACAGGGATTATGGCTACACCTTC.

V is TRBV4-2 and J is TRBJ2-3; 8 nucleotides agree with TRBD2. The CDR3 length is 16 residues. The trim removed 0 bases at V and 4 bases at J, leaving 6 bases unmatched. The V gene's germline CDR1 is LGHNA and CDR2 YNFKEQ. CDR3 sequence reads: CASSQERGAEADTQYF. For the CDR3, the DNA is TGTGCCAGCAGCCAAGAGCGGGGGGCCGAAGCAGATACGCAGTATTTT.

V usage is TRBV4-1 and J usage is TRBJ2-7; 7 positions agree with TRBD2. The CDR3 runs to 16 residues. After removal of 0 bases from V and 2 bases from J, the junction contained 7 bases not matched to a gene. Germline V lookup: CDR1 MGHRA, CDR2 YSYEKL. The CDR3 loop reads CASSQDGGGGAYEQYF. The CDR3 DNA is TGCGCCAGCAGCCAAGATGGCGGCGGGGGAGCCTACGAGCAGTACTTC.

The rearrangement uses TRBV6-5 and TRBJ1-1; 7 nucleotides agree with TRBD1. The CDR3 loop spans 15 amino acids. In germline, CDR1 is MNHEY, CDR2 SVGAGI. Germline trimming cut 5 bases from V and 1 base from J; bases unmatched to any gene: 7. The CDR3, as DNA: TGTGCCAGCAGTCCGACCGGGACAGCGAACACTGAAGCTTTCTTT. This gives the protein CASSPTGTANTEAFF.

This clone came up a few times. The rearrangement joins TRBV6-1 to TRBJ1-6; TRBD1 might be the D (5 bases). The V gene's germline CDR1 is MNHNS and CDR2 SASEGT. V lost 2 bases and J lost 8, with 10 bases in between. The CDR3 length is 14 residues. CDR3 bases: TGTGCCAGCAGTGAATCTGGCAGGGATTCACCCCTCCACTTT. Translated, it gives CASSESGRDSPLHF.

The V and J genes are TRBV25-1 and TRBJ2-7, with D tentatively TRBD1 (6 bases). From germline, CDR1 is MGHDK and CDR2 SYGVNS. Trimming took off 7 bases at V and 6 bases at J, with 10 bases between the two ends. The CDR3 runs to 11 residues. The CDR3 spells CASTQGIEQYF. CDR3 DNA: TGTGCCAGCACCCAGGGGATCGAGCAGTACTTC.

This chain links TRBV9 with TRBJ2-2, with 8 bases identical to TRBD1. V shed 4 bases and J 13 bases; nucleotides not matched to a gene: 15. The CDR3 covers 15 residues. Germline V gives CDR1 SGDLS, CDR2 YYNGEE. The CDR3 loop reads CASSPLGTGLWGLFF. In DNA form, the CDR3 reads TGTGCCAGCAGCCCACTTGGGACAGGCCTTTGGGGGCTGTTTTTT.

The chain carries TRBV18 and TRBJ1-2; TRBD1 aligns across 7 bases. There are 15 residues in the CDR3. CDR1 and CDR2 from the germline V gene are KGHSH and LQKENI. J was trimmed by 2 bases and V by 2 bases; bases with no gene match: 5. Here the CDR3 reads CASSPWAGGNYGYTF. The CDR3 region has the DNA TGTGCCAGCTCACCATGGGCAGGGGGGAACTATGGCTACACCTTC.

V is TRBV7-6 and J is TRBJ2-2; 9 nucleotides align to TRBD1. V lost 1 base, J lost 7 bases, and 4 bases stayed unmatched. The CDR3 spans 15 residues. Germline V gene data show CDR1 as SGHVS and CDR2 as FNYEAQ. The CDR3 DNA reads TGTGCCAGCAGCTTAGTGACAGGGGGTGTCGGGGAGCTGTTTTTT. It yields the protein CASSLVTGGVGELFF. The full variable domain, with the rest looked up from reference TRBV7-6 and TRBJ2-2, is GAGVSQSPRYKVTKRGQDVALRCDPISGHVSLYWYRQALGQGPEFLTYFNYEAQQDKSGLPNDRFSAERPEGSISTLTIQRTEQRDSAMYRCASSLVTGGVGELFFGEGSRLTVL.

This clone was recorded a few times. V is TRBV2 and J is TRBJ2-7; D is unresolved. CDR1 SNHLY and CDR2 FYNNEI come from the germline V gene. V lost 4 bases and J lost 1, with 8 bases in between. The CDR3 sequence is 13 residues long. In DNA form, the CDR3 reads TGTGCCAGCAGTGCCAGGCCGTCCTACGAGCAGTACTTC. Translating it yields CASSARPSYEQYF. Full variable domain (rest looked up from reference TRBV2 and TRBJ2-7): EPEVTQTPSHQVTQMGQEVILRCVPISNHLYFYWYRQILGQKVEFLVSFYNNEISEKSEIFDDQFSVERPDGSNFTLKIRSTKLEDSAMYFCASSARPSYEQYFGPGTRLTVT.

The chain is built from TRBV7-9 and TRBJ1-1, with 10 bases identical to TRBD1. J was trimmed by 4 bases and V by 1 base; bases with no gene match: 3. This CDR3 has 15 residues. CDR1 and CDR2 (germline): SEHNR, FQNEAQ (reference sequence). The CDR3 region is CASSLGTGGGTEAFF. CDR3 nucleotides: TGTGCCAGCAGCTTAGGGACAGGGGGAGGCACTGAAGCTTTCTTT.

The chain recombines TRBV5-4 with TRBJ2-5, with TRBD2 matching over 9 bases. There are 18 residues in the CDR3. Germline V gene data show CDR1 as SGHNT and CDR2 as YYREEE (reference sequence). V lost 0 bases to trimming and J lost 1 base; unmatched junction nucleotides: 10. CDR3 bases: TGTGCCAGCAGCTTGGGAGCGGGGGGTTTCCTAATCCAAGAGACCCAGTACTTC. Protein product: CASSLGAGGFLIQETQYF.

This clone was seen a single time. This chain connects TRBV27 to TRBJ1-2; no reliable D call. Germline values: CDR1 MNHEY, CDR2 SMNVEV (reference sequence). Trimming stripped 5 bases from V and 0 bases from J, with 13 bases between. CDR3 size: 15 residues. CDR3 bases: TGTGCCAGCAGTATTCGACGGGGAGCTAACTATGGCTACACCTTC. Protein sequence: CASSIRRGANYGYTF.

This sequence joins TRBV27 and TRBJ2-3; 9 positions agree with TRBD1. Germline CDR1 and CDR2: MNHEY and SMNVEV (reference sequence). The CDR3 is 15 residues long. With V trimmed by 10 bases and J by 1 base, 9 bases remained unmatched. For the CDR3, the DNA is TGTGCCACCAGAGACAGGGGGTATGGCACAGATACGCAGTATTTT. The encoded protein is CATRDRGYGTDTQYF.

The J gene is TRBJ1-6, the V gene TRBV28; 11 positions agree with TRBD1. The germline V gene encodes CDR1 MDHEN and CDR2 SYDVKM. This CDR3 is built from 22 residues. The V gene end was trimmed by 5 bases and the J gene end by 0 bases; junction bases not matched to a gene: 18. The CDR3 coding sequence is TGTGCCAGCAGTATTATGCGCGGGACAGGGGGGGAACGTAGCTCCTATAATTCACCCCTCCACTTT. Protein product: CASSIMRGTGGERSSYNSPLHF.

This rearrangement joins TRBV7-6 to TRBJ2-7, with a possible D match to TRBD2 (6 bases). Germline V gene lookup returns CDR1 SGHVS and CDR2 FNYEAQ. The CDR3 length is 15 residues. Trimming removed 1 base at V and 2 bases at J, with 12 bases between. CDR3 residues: CASSLEASVTYEQYF. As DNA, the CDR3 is TGTGCCAGCAGCTTAGAGGCTAGCGTCACCTACGAGCAGTACTTC.

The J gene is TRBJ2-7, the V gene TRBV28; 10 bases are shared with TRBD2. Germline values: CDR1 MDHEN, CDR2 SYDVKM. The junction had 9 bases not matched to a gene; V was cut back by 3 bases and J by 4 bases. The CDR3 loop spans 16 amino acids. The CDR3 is CASSFFLPSGGYEQYF. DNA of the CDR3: TGTGCCAGCAGTTTCTTCTTGCCTAGCGGGGGTTACGAGCAGTACTTC.

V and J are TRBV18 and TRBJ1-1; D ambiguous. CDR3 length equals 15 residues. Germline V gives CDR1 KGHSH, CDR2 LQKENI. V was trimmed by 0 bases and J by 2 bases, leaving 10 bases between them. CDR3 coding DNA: TGTGCCAGCTCACCACCGGGAGGGTTCAACACTGAAGCTTTCTTT. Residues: CASSPPGGFNTEAFF. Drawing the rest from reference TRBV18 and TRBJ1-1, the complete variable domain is NAGVMQNPRHLVRRRGQEARLRCSPMKGHSHVYWYRQLPEEGLKFMVYLQKENIIDESGMPKERFSAEFPKEGPSILRIQQVVRGDSAAYFCASSPPGGFNTEAFFGQGTRLTVV.